Listed here are 11 T cell receptor beta chains from one sample, sequenced in a study of blood T cell repertoires in COVID-19 (dated by TCRdb to the early 2020s). Library prep was done by the immunoSEQ multiplex PCR assay. As stored in TCRdb, this immuneACCESS dataset retains in-frame rearrangements with V and J assigned. A fraction of the clones does not appear; measured against another copy, unresolved V genes explain less than half of the discrepancy, and the remainder lacks a known reason. In this sample the table shows under 250,000 clones, around 90% of which occur a single time. The ten largest clonotypes hold about 6.5% of the sample. The sample comprised peripheral blood. Receptors were obtained from a man aged 60 to 69 who had recovered from COVID-19.

The CDR3 reads CASRDWRVGYEQFF. CDR3 sequence (DNA): TGCGCCAGCAGGGATTGGAGGGTCGGTTATGAGCAGTTCTTC. V gene TRBV5-1 combines with J gene TRBJ2-1, with D maybe TRBD2 (6 bases). The length of the CDR3 is 14 residues. Trimming pared 5 bases from V and 8 bases from J, leaving 17 bases between. Germline loops: CDR1 SGHRS, CDR2 YFSETQ.

The chain employs TRBV29-1 and TRBJ1-1; 8 bases are a match to TRBD1. Germline V gene data show CDR1 as SQVTM and CDR2 as ANQGSEA. Trimming removed 7 bases from V and 0 bases from J; junction bases left unmatched: 4. The CDR3 covers 13 residues. CDR3 protein: CSAGQGLNTEAFF. The CDR3 DNA reads as TGCAGCGCCGGACAGGGTCTGAACACTGAAGCTTTCTTT. The entire variable domain, with the rest obtained from reference TRBV29-1 and TRBJ1-1, is as follows: SAVISQKPSRDICQRGTSLTIQCQVDSQVTMMFWYRQQPGQSLTLIATANQGSEATYESGFVIDKFPISRPNLTFSTLTVSNMSPEDSSIYLCSAGQGLNTEAFFGQGTRLTVV.

The chain has TRBV28 and TRBJ2-7; 9 nucleotides align to TRBD1. This CDR3 spans 13 amino acids. V was pared by 8 bases and J by 5 bases, with 7 bases of the junction left unmatched. Germline values: CDR1 MDHEN, CDR2 SYDVKM. The CDR3 sequence is CASGTGYPHEQYF. CDR3 DNA: TGTGCCAGCGGGACAGGGTACCCCCACGAGCAGTACTTC.

On this clone itself: This sample includes further DNA sequences coding for the same CDR3. The chain has TRBV6-5 and TRBJ1-2; tentative D call: TRBD1 (5 bases). The CDR3 length is 15 residues. V was pared by 2 bases and J by 7 bases, with 17 bases between. Germline V CDR1 and CDR2: MNHEY, SVGAGI. This CDR3 reads CASSYGAFIGLGYTF. CDR3 DNA: TGTGCCAGCAGTTACGGGGCCTTTATTGGGCTTGGCTACACCTTC.

V and J are TRBV9 and TRBJ1-5, with 7 bases aligning to TRBD1. V lost 3 bases to trimming and J lost 1 base; unmatched junction nucleotides: 4. Germline V gives CDR1 SGDLS, CDR2 YYNGEE. The CDR3 consists of 15 residues. CDR3 DNA: TGTGCCAGCAGCGCCTCACAGGGGAGCAATCAGCCCCAGCATTTT. This sequence encodes CASSASQGSNQPQHF.

The rearrangement links TRBV6-5 to TRBJ2-7; perhaps TRBD2 as D (5 bases). Germline loops: CDR1 MNHEY, CDR2 SVGAGI. CDR3 length equals 11 residues. Trimming removed 2 bases from V and 7 bases from J, with 6 bases in between. The CDR3 loop is CASSYTGEQYF. The CDR3 DNA reads TGTGCCAGCAGTTACACGGGGGAGCAGTACTTC.

The genes are TRBV7-2 and TRBJ2-1; TRBD2 agrees at 9 bases. CDR1 and CDR2 from the germline V gene are SGHTA and FQGNSA. Trimming removed 5 bases from V and 1 base from J; junction bases left unmatched: 6. CDR3 length: 16 residues. The CDR3 sequence is CASSLTTSGSYNEQFF. The CDR3, as DNA: TGTGCCAGCAGCCTAACGACTAGCGGATCCTACAATGAGCAGTTCTTC.

This chain joins TRBV7-2 and TRBJ1-1; D gene unclear. This CDR3 contains 13 residues. Trimming stripped 8 bases from V and 2 bases from J, with 12 bases between. Per germline, CDR1 SGHTA and CDR2 FQGNSA. DNA for the CDR3: TGTGCCAGCGGTGAGCGGTTAAACACTGAAGCTTTCTTT. Protein product: CASGERLNTEAFF.

The V and J genes are TRBV7-9 and TRBJ2-7, with no clear D. Germline CDR1 and CDR2: SEHNR and FQNEAQ (reference sequence). This CDR3 spans 13 amino acids. Trimming pared 2 bases from V and 3 bases from J, leaving 8 bases between. The CDR3 is CASSLKELYEQYF. The CDR3, as DNA: TGTGCCAGCAGCTTAAAAGAGCTCTACGAGCAGTACTTC.

This CDR3 is CASSQGYRQNTEAFF. In nucleotides, the CDR3 is TGTGCCAGCAGCCAGGGGTACCGACAGAACACTGAAGCTTTCTTT. The chain is built from TRBV5-4 and TRBJ1-1, with a possible D match to TRBD1 (6 bases). In germline, CDR1 is SGHNT, CDR2 YYREEE (reference sequence). V lost 4 bases, J lost 1 base, and 14 bases lay in between. The CDR3 loop spans 15 amino acids.

V usage is TRBV9 and J usage is TRBJ2-5; maybe TRBD2 (6 bases). This CDR3 spans 17 amino acids. The germline CDR1 and CDR2 sequences are SGDLS and YYNGEE. V lost 4 bases and J lost 2, with 21 bases in between. The DNA of the CDR3 is TGTGCCAGCAGCCTCCCGGGGGAGGCGAGCGGGCAAGAGACCCAGTACTTC. Translated, it gives CASSLPGEASGQETQYF.